This T cell receptor (beta chain) was captured by sequencing in a study of long-term antiretroviral therapy in people with HIV. Each donor had at least one pre-ART and at least two post-ART PBMC samples. Participants living with HIV all received treatment in the United States. Overall study findings and caveats: Clones showing expansion before ART dominated the repertoire at all time points.

The CDR3 contains 13 residues. Germline V gene data show CDR1 as MDHEN and CDR2 as SYDVKM. With 6 bases removed from V and 5 bases from J, the gap between germline ends came to 13 bases. It was version v3.0 of the immunoSEQ assay that was run at survey level. The table came from immunoSEQ multiplex PCR; TCRdb's copy has only in-frame clones and leaves some out. The data hold 10,000 to 15,000 clones, with roughly 77% observed a single time. As for this clone: No antigen is known for it.

The material was unsorted PBMCs, obtained approximately 3.1 years before starting antiretroviral therapy. The receptor comes from a middle-aged man with HIV. The chain links TRBV28 to TRBJ1-2, with D hard to call. CDR3 coding DNA: TGTGCCAGCAGCTTGGGGAAACGGTATGGCTACACCTTC. This encodes CASSLGKRYGYTF.